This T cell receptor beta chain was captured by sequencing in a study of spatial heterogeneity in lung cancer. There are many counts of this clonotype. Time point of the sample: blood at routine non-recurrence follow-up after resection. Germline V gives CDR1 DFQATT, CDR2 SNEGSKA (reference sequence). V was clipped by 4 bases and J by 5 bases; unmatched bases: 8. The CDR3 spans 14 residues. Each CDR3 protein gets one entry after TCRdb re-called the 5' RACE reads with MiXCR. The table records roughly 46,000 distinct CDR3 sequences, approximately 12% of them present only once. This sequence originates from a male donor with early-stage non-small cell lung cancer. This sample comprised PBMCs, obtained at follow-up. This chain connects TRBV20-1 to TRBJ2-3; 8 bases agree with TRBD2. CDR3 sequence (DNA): TGCAGTGCTAATCCAGCGGGAGAGATAGATACGCAGTATTTT. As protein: CSANPAGEIDTQYF.